This T cell receptor (beta chain) is from a study of T cells in Graves' hyperthyroidism and ophthalmopathy. PBMCs were sourced from 9 to 10 ml fresh peripheral blood. RNA transcripts were the template for amplifying TCR beta CDR3 regions. The study used the HTBI primer set for a first-round RT-PCR of the TCR CDR3. From the multiplex PCR reads, TCRdb called clonotypes with MiXCR, one entry per CDR3 protein. Of 490,000 or so distinct CDR3 sequences in the sample, roughly 15% are singletons; the top ten hold roughly 29%. The TCR was taken from a woman aged 25 to 39 with Graves' ophthalmopathy. The material sequenced was blood.

The CDR3 nucleotides are TGTGCCATCAGGGGTGCAGGGGGGTACGAGCAGTACTTC. Translation gives CAIRGAGGYEQYF. The chain employs TRBV10-3 and TRBJ2-7; perhaps TRBD1 as D (7 bases). The germline V gene encodes CDR1 ENHRY and CDR2 SYGVKD. The CDR3 covers 13 residues. The ends were cut back, 6 bases at V and 4 bases at J, with 13 bases in the middle.